A single sample is the source of the 28 T cell receptor beta chains below, sequenced in a study of blood T cell repertoires in COVID-19. Profiling relied on immunoSEQ multiplex PCR, and the TCRdb table lists in-frame clones only, not all of them. This sample yields about 83,000 clones, of which just over 85% are seen a single time; approximately 22% belongs to the top ten. Sequencing input: peripheral blood. These receptors all come from a woman aged 80 or over in a cohort sampled during active or convalescent COVID-19.

The rearrangement links TRBV11-2 to TRBJ1-6, with 7 bases matching TRBD1. The V and J ends lost 1 base and 4 bases, in that order; junction bases with no gene match: 1. CDR1 is SGHAT and CDR2 is FQNNGV in the germline V gene. The CDR3 has 15 amino acids. The CDR3 spells CASSLGQGYNSPLHF. In DNA, the CDR3 is TGTGCCAGCAGCTTAGGACAGGGATATAATTCACCCCTCCACTTT.

The CDR3 bases are TGTGCCAGCAGCCAGGGACAGGGGCCACCTTCACCCCTCCACTTT. This codes for CASSQGQGPPSPLHF. This sequence joins TRBV5-4 and TRBJ1-6; 10 bases fit TRBD1. Germline trimming cut 4 bases from V and 9 bases from J; bases unmatched to any gene: 7. Germline CDR1 is SGHNT and CDR2 is YYREEE (reference sequence). The CDR3 contains 15 residues.

This clone was seen a handful of times. J is TRBJ2-7 and V is TRBV3-1 (or the pseudogene TRBV3-2); D uncertain. V was pared by 4 bases and J by 1 base, with 2 bases between. Per germline, CDR1 LGHDT and CDR2 YNNKEL (reference sequence). CDR3 length equals 11 residues. This CDR3 reads CASSLSYEQYF. In DNA form, the CDR3 reads TGTGCCAGCAGCCTATCCTACGAGCAGTACTTC.

V gene TRBV28 combines with J gene TRBJ2-1; TRBD1 matches at 10 bases. The V gene's germline CDR1 is MDHEN and CDR2 SYDVKM. CDR3 length: 16 amino acids. The V segment lost 5 bases and the J segment 7 bases; nucleotides outside the gene matches: 11. The CDR3 loop is CASSPSGTGEGNEQFF. The CDR3 DNA reads as TGTGCCAGCAGTCCCTCCGGGACAGGGGAAGGTAATGAGCAGTTCTTC.

The CDR3 region is CASSLQQGGNTEAFF. The CDR3 coding sequence is TGTGCCAGCAGTTTACAACAGGGGGGGAACACTGAAGCTTTCTTT. The gene calls are TRBV28 and TRBJ1-1; 8 nucleotides agree with TRBD1. The CDR3 is made up of 15 amino acids. The trim removed 2 bases at V and 1 base at J, leaving 3 bases unmatched. CDR1 is MDHEN, CDR2 SYDVKM, per germline.

This chain uses TRBV6-1 with TRBJ2-1; 13 bases fit TRBD2. Trimming took 4 bases from V and 6 from J; bases not matched to a gene: 9. Looked up from germline, CDR1 is MNHNS and CDR2 is SASEGT. The CDR3 contains 17 residues. The CDR3 loop reads CASSGPRTSGRGNEQFF. In nucleotides, the CDR3 is TGTGCCAGCAGTGGCCCCAGGACTAGCGGGAGAGGCAATGAGCAGTTCTTC.

The chain carries TRBV10-3 and TRBJ1-5; 7 nucleotides align to TRBD1. CDR3 length equals 15 residues. Germline lookup yields CDR1 ENHRY and CDR2 SYGVKD. V was pared by 0 bases and J by 6 bases, with 5 bases of the junction left unmatched. The CDR3 region is CAISESTQGGQPQHF. The CDR3 bases are TGTGCCATCAGTGAGTCGACTCAGGGGGGTCAGCCCCAGCATTTT.

The J gene is TRBJ2-3, the V gene TRBV5-1; D unclear. Looked up from germline, CDR1 is SGHRS and CDR2 is YFSETQ. The CDR3 contains 15 residues. Deletions cut 0 bases from V and 1 base from J, with 9 bases between. The CDR3 coding sequence is TGCGCCAGCAGCTTGGATGGCTCTCGCACAGATACGCAGTATTTT. Its protein is CASSLDGSRTDTQYF.

Written as DNA, the CDR3 is TGTGCCAGCAGCTTTCGGGGGTATAGCAATCAGCCCCAGCATTTT. Translating it yields CASSFRGYSNQPQHF. The V gene is TRBV5-6, the J gene TRBJ1-5; possibly TRBD1 for D (5 bases). V gave up 2 bases and J gave up 0 bases, with 9 bases separating them. The CDR3 spans 15 residues. Germline V gene lookup returns CDR1 SGHDT and CDR2 YYEEEE.

This clone was found a few times. This chain uses TRBV3-1 (or the pseudogene TRBV3-2) with TRBJ2-2; TRBD1 agrees at 7 bases. The CDR3 sequence is 14 residues long. The germline V gene has CDR1 LGHDT and CDR2 YNNKEL (reference sequence). Unmatched junction bases numbered 2, after V lost 4 bases and J lost 3 bases. This chain's CDR3 is CASSLGQDTGELFF. The CDR3 DNA reads as TGTGCCAGCAGCCTAGGACAGGACACCGGGGAGCTGTTTTTT.

This clone has a handful of counts. This chain links TRBV4-1 with TRBJ1-2; D is unresolved. This CDR3 is 13 amino acids long. Germline loops: CDR1 MGHRA, CDR2 YSYEKL. V was clipped by 1 base and J by 2 bases, with 5 bases between them. CDR3 region: CASSQGQNYGYTF. CDR3 sequence (DNA): TGCGCCAGCAGCCAAGGGCAGAACTATGGCTACACCTTC.

The chain uses TRBV7-2 and TRBJ1-4, with D tentatively TRBD1 (5 bases). The CDR3 is 14 residues long. CDR1 and CDR2 from the germline V gene are SGHTA and FQGNSA. Trimming left V 6 bases short and J 4 bases short, with 12 bases between. The CDR3 DNA follows: TGTGCCAGCAGACAGACAGACAATAATGAAAAACTGTTTTTT. Its protein is CASRQTDNNEKLFF.

The chain joins TRBV21-1 to TRBJ1-2; the tabulated D call, TRBD1, remains unverified against the DNA. TRBV21-1 is recorded as a pseudogene. The CDR3 runs to 16 residues. The CDR3 is CASSNKMTGGGYGYTF. The CDR3, as DNA: TGTGCCAGCAGCAATAAAATGACAGGGGGCGGCTATGGCTACACCTTC.

The chain joins TRBV19 to TRBJ2-2; unclear D gene. This CDR3 is built from 15 residues. V lost 6 bases to trimming and J lost 3 bases, with 14 bases between them. Germline CDR1 is LNHDA and CDR2 is SQIVND (reference sequence). For the CDR3, the DNA is TGTGCCAGTAGCGCGGCGTTTTTAGACACCGGGGAGCTGTTTTTT. This sequence encodes CASSAAFLDTGELFF.

The J gene is TRBJ1-1, the V gene TRBV25-1; D possibly corresponds to TRBD1 (6 bases). CDR1 MGHDK and CDR2 SYGVNS come from the germline V gene. The CDR3 has 14 residues. The ends were cut back, 2 bases at V and 7 bases at J, with 14 bases in the middle. DNA of the CDR3: TGTGCCAGCAGTGAAGCCGACAGGACGTATGAAGCTTTCTTT. This sequence encodes CASSEADRTYEAFF.

This chain links TRBV30 with TRBJ1-1; perhaps TRBD1 as D (5 bases). CDR3 length: 15 residues. The V end lost 1 base, the J end lost 1 base, and 13 bases lay between the germline ends. Germline V CDR1 and CDR2: GTSNPN, SVGIG (reference sequence). The CDR3 DNA reads TGTGCCTGGAGTGAAACTGGGACTTGGAACACTGAAGCTTTCTTT. Residues: CAWSETGTWNTEAFF.

This chain connects TRBV4-1 to TRBJ2-5; TRBD2 aligns across 8 bases. CDR3 length: 16 residues. The V segment lost 3 bases and the J segment 4 bases; nucleotides outside the gene matches: 10. The germline V gene has CDR1 MGHRA and CDR2 YSYEKL. This CDR3 reads CASSQQTSAGGETQYF. CDR3 sequence (DNA): TGCGCCAGCAGCCAGCAGACTAGCGCGGGTGGAGAGACCCAGTACTTC.

In DNA form, the CDR3 reads TGTGCCAGCAGCTTAGGGGGCGGCGGGGTTAAGTCTGAAGCTTTCTTT. It translates to CASSLGGGGVKSEAFF. J is TRBJ1-1 and V is TRBV11-3, with D possibly TRBD1 on 5 matching bases. Germline CDR1 SGHNT, CDR2 YENEEA. Trimming left V 1 base short and J 6 bases short, with 18 bases between. The CDR3 contains 16 residues. Full variable domain (rest looked up from reference TRBV11-3 and TRBJ1-1): EAGVVQSPRYKIIEKKQPVAFWCNPISGHNTLYWYLQNLGQGPELLIRYENEEAVDDSQLPKDRFSAERLKGVDSTLKIQPAELGDSAVYLCASSLGGGGVKSEAFFGQGTRLTVV.

V gene TRBV5-1 combines with J gene TRBJ2-5; unclear D gene. The CDR3 extends over 15 amino acids. The germline CDR1 and CDR2 sequences are SGHRS and YFSETQ. Trimming removed 1 base from V and 4 bases from J, with 14 bases in between. This CDR3 reads CASSLFNQAGETQYF. The CDR3 coding sequence is TGCGCCAGCAGCTTGTTCAACCAGGCTGGAGAGACCCAGTACTTC. The full variable domain, rest sourced from reference TRBV5-1 and TRBJ2-5, is KAGVTQTPRYLIKTRGQQVTLSCSPISGHRSVSWYQQTPGQGLQFLFEYFSETQRNKGNFPGRFSGRQFSNSRSEMNVSTLELGDSALYLCASSLFNQAGETQYFGPGTRLLVL.

V and J are TRBV24-1 and TRBJ2-1; 7 nucleotides line up with TRBD1. Germline CDR1 reads KGHDR; CDR2 reads SFDVKD. The CDR3 totals 13 residues. Trimming cost V 10 bases and J 7 bases; bases outside gene matches: 9. CDR3 residues: CATTGSSGNEQFF. The CDR3 DNA reads as TGTGCCACGACAGGGAGTAGTGGAAATGAGCAGTTCTTC.

This rearrangement joins TRBV2 to TRBJ1-2; 7 bases match TRBD1. The CDR3 loop spans 15 amino acids. Germline assignment: CDR1 SNHLY and CDR2 FYNNEI. J gave up 1 base and V 5 bases, and 7 bases lay outside the gene matches. The CDR3 DNA reads TGTGCCAGCAGTCCGACAGGGTCGGGTAACTATGGCTACACCTTC. It yields the protein CASSPTGSGNYGYTF.

The table lists this clone with a few counts. The chain couples TRBV6-5 to TRBJ1-1, with D maybe TRBD1 (6 bases). The CDR3 is made up of 13 amino acids. V lost 9 bases, J lost 1 base, and 12 bases lay in between. The germline V gene has CDR1 MNHEY and CDR2 SVGAGI. CDR3 DNA: TGTGCCAGTTACAGGGAACCGAACACTGAAGCTTTCTTT. It encodes CASYREPNTEAFF.

The CDR3 is CASSPQGGQNTGELFF. Here the CDR3 DNA reads TGTGCCAGCAGCCCCCAGGGAGGGCAGAACACCGGGGAGCTGTTTTTT. The chain links TRBV5-4 to TRBJ2-2, with TRBD2 matching 7 bases. With V trimmed by 4 bases and J by 1 base, 7 bases remained unmatched. CDR3 length: 16 residues. Germline values: CDR1 SGHNT, CDR2 YYREEE (reference sequence).

This clone was seen only once. The chain employs TRBV19 and TRBJ1-3; D uncertain. Germline loops: CDR1 LNHDA, CDR2 SQIVND (reference sequence). Trimming pared 0 bases from V and 4 bases from J, leaving 7 bases between. The CDR3 spans 14 residues. The CDR3 coding sequence is TGTGCCAGTAGTATAGAGGGCCACGGAAACACCATATATTTT. This gives the protein CASSIEGHGNTIYF.

The gene calls are TRBV3-1 (or the pseudogene TRBV3-2) and TRBJ2-5; 15 bases align to TRBD2. The CDR3 is made up of 16 amino acids. V shed 4 bases, J shed 2 bases, and the junction held 2 bases outside the gene matches. Germline V gene sequence: CDR1 LGHDT, CDR2 YNNKEL (reference sequence). CDR3 in DNA: TGTGCCAGCAGCCCGGGACTAGCGGGAGGTCAAGAGACCCAGTACTTC. Translating it yields CASSPGLAGGQETQYF.

This sequence joins TRBV15 and TRBJ1-1; D unresolved. The CDR3 consists of 14 residues. V was pared by 0 bases and J by 0 bases, with 5 bases between. The V gene's germline CDR1 is LNHNV and CDR2 YYDKDF (reference sequence). This CDR3 is CATSRERVNTEAFF. CDR3 DNA sequence: TGTGCCACCAGCAGAGAACGGGTGAACACTGAAGCTTTCTTT.

This sequence joins TRBV18 and TRBJ1-1; 9 bases fit TRBD1. J gave up 1 base and V 5 bases, and 2 bases lay outside the gene matches. The CDR3 spans 14 residues. CDR1 is KGHSH, CDR2 LQKENI, per germline. The CDR3 DNA is TGTGCCAGCTCAGCGGACAGGGGGAACACTGAAGCTTTCTTT. Its protein product is CASSADRGNTEAFF.

V gene TRBV6-1 combines with J gene TRBJ1-4, with 8 bases aligning to TRBD1. Germline CDR1 is MNHNS and CDR2 is SASEGT. The CDR3 is made up of 14 amino acids. V shed 5 bases, J shed 7 bases, and the junction held 6 bases outside the gene matches. CDR3 region: CASSSGGAGEKLFF. CDR3 DNA: TGTGCCAGCAGTTCAGGGGGCGCGGGTGAAAAACTGTTTTTT.